This TCR beta chain is from a study of tumor-infiltrating lymphocytes in primary liver carcinoma. This clonotype appeared many times. Its antigen is currently unknown. Each 20-30 mg portion of unsorted bulk tissue served as the source for co-extraction of RNA and DNA. Five separate regions of each tumor underwent sampling. Priming with a constant-region primer yielded TCR beta cDNA from around 540 ng total RNA. Three nested multiplex PCR rounds of slightly modified ARM-PCR generated TCR beta libraries. TRBV1-TRBV30 forward primers paired with a C-beta reverse primer were used in the first two PCR rounds, which ran about 11 cycles each. TCRdb reprocessed the multiplex PCR reads with MiXCR, giving one entry per CDR3 protein. The repertoire has roughly 49,000 distinct CDR3 sequences, 70% to 85% of them found once; the top ten carry just under 30%. Study-level results: Tumor top-250-clone fractions significantly exceeded those of blood (p = 0.039). Only about 7.5-24% of top clones appeared in all five tumor regions. For tumor-adjacent and tumor-blood pairs, overlap was less than that seen for tumor region pairs.

V lost 5 bases and J lost 0; bases outside the gene matches: 6. There are 15 residues in the CDR3. CDR1 and CDR2 (germline): SGHDN, FVKESK. The genes are TRBV14 and TRBJ2-7; TRBD1 aligns across 8 bases. The sample was liver tumor tissue from sampling region 5. Sample subset: tumor region T5, tumor centre. This TCR derives from a man aged 40-55 years with primary liver carcinoma and hepatitis B virus infection. CDR3 sequence (DNA): TGTGCCAGCAGCTCCCGGGGACAGGACTCCTACGAGCAGTACTTC. It yields the protein CASSSRGQDSYEQYF. The full variable domain, with the rest looked up from reference TRBV14 and TRBJ2-7, is EAGVTQFPSHSVIEKGQTVTLRCDPISGHDNLYWYRRVMGKEIKFLLHFVKESKQDESGMPNNRFLAERTGGTYSTLKVQPAELEDSGVYFCASSSRGQDSYEQYFGPGTRLTVT.